This T cell receptor (beta chain) was found in a study of T cells expressing NK-cell markers. Overall study findings and caveats: Of the CD8+ T cells in about 6 donors, about 1.0-7.0% belonged to dominant NKG2C+ clonotypes. Unclear, still, was the HCMV specificity of the expanded NKG2C+ T cell clones.

Libraries used 5'RACE template switching adding universal primer site and UMIs. TCRdb processed the 5' RACE reads again and assigns one entry to each CDR3 protein, with no DNA. Found here are some 500,000 distinct CDR3 sequences; the top ten clones hold 1.4%. To note about this clonotype: The antigen remains undetermined.

This CDR3 has 15 residues. Looked up from germline, CDR1 is MDHEN and CDR2 is SYDVKM. The V call is TRBV28, the J call TRBJ2-7; TCRdb gives TRBD1 as the D gene, but with no DNA this cannot be confirmed. This TCR was recovered from a woman aged 45-65 years in good health. Source material: blood T cells: a sorted CD56 or NKG2C T cell subset, CD4+ or CD8+ T cells, or bulk PBMC T cells (not recorded which). The CDR3: CASSFSAQGTYEQYF.